This TCR beta chain was identified in a study of CD8+CD57+ T cells in acquired aplastic anemia. Study results and caveats: The CD8+ Simpson's diversity of patients and controls was not significantly different.

V was clipped by 2 bases and J by 1 base, with 8 bases between them. Germline V gives CDR1 LNHDA, CDR2 SQIVND (reference sequence). The CDR3 is 14 amino acids. Only a few counts were recorded for this clonotype. The target antigen is unknown. Researchers used genomic DNA as the template to profile TCR beta VDJ and CDR3. TCRdb ran MiXCR on the reads and lists one entry per CDR3 protein. The sample includes 250,000 to 350,000 distinct CDR3 sequences, roughly half of them seen just once. What was sequenced was sorted CD4+, CD8+, or CD8+CD57+ T cells (not recorded which) from PBMCs. The clonotype was recovered from a human donor with severe aplastic anemia or a healthy control (not recorded which). This chain links TRBV19 with TRBJ2-5; D may correspond to TRBD1 or TRBD2 (5 bases each). DNA for the CDR3: TGTGCCAGTAGTATACTTGGGGGCCAAGAGACCCAGTACTTC. Translating gives CASSILGGQETQYF. Variable domain in full (rest from reference TRBV19 and TRBJ2-5): DGGITQSPKYLFRKEGQNVTLSCEQNLNHDAMYWYRQDPGQGLRLIYYSQIVNDFQKGDIAEGYSVSREKKESFPLTVTSAQKNPTAFYLCASSILGGQETQYFGPGTRLLVL.